The 24 T cell receptor beta chains below were found in one sample sequenced in a study of cytomegalovirus exposure and HLA in healthy donors. Vbeta (60) and Jbeta (13) primers were used in the PCR. Data came from immunoSEQ multiplex PCR; TCRdb stores just in-frame clones and leaves some out. Here the sample spans around 110,000 clones, about 79% being singletons. Material: PBMCs. The receptors were gathered from a man aged 30 to 45 in good health and CMV-seropositive.

The chain carries TRBV19 and TRBJ2-7; maybe TRBD2 (5 bases). Trimming shortened V by 4 bases and J by 1 base, and 11 bases separated the two germline ends. This CDR3 comprises 14 residues. Germline CDR1 and CDR2: LNHDA and SQIVND (reference sequence). The CDR3 spells CASSRSGRSYEQYF. CDR3 nucleotide sequence: TGTGCCAGTAGTAGATCGGGGAGATCCTACGAGCAGTACTTC.

In this sample, this clone turned up a few times. The genes are TRBV30 and TRBJ2-2; D unresolved. Trimming left V 5 bases short and J 2 bases short, with 6 bases between. CDR3 length: 12 residues. Germline V gene lookup returns CDR1 GTSNPN and CDR2 SVGIG (reference sequence). In nucleotides, the CDR3 is TGTGCCTGGCGGTACAACACCGGGGAGCTGTTTTTT. Translating it yields CAWRYNTGELFF.

This clone was detected once. In DNA, the CDR3 is TGTGCCAGCAGTCGGAAACAGCATGGCTACACCTTC. This translates into CASSRKQHGYTF. This chain uses TRBV28 with TRBJ1-2, with D unclear. CDR3 length: 12 residues. V lost 5 bases and J lost 6, with 10 bases in between. CDR1 is MDHEN and CDR2 is SYDVKM in the germline V gene.

V and J are TRBV5-3 and TRBJ2-7, with TRBD2 matching over 10 bases. TRBV5-3 is designated an ORF whose function remains uncertain. The junction had 19 bases not matched to a gene; V was cut back by 3 bases and J by 1 base. The CDR3 has 20 amino acids. The CDR3 coding sequence is TGTGCCAGAAGCTCAGGCGCGGTGCGGACTAGCGGTTCCCTTTCCTACGAGCAGTACTTC. This encodes CARSSGAVRTSGSLSYEQYF.

The chain couples TRBV4-3 to TRBJ1-1; TRBD1 might be the D (5 bases). The length of the CDR3 is 14 residues. CDR1 and CDR2 from the germline V gene are LGHNA and YSLEER. V lost 3 bases and J 7 bases, leaving 15 bases between the germline ends. CDR3 protein: CASSHPGGGSEAFF. The CDR3 DNA is TGCGCCAGCAGCCACCCGGGGGGGGGTAGTGAAGCTTTCTTT.

The chain joins TRBV28 to TRBJ2-7; TRBD1 is a possible D gene (5 bases). This CDR3 has 16 amino acids. The germline V and J ends were trimmed by 5 bases and 2 bases, with 19 bases remaining between them. In germline, CDR1 is MDHEN, CDR2 SYDVKM. The CDR3 is CASSPSPDSLAYEQYF. The CDR3 coding sequence is TGTGCCAGCAGTCCGAGCCCCGACAGTTTGGCCTACGAGCAGTACTTC.

The J gene is TRBJ2-7, the V gene TRBV29-1; 11 nucleotides line up with TRBD2. The CDR3 runs to 13 residues. The germline CDR1 and CDR2 sequences are SQVTM and ANQGSEA. J gave up 1 base and V 6 bases, and 2 bases lay outside the gene matches. The CDR3: CSVLAGVSYEQYF. The DNA for the CDR3 is TGCAGCGTACTAGCGGGAGTTTCCTACGAGCAGTACTTC.

This clone was observed a single time. The rearrangement joins TRBV11-1 to TRBJ2-1, with 8 bases aligning to TRBD2. CDR1 SGHAT and CDR2 FQDESV come from the germline V gene (reference sequence). J was trimmed by 5 bases and V by 5 bases; bases with no gene match: 11. CDR3 length: 16 residues. Here the CDR3 DNA reads TGTGCCAGCAGCCGCGACATGACGGGGGGGAACAATGAGCAGTTCTTC. Translated, it gives CASSRDMTGGNNEQFF.

The genes are TRBV9 and TRBJ2-7, with TRBD1 identical over 10 bases. Germline CDR1 reads SGDLS; CDR2 reads YYNGEE. The length of the CDR3 is 16 residues. Trimming took 0 bases from V and 3 from J; bases not matched to a gene: 6. The CDR3 DNA reads TGTGCCAGCAGCGTAGGCGGAAGGGACAGGGGCTACGAGCAGTACTTC. Residues: CASSVGGRDRGYEQYF. The variable domain in full, with the rest retrieved from reference TRBV9 and TRBJ2-7, is DSGVTQTPKHLITATGQRVTLRCSPRSGDLSVYWYQQSLDQGLQFLIQYYNGEERAKGNILERFSAQQFPDLHSELNLSSLELGDSALYFCASSVGGRDRGYEQYFGPGTRLTVT.

This chain connects TRBV9 to TRBJ2-5; 9 nucleotides match TRBD2. Germline assignment: CDR1 SGDLS and CDR2 YYNGEE. The V segment lost 2 bases and the J segment 3 bases; nucleotides outside the gene matches: 5. The CDR3 is made up of 15 amino acids. In DNA, the CDR3 is TGTGCCAGCAGCGTCGCGGGGGGGTTAGAAGAGACCCAGTACTTC. Translation: CASSVAGGLEETQYF.

The chain uses TRBV30 and TRBJ2-7; tentative D call: TRBD1 (6 bases). Germline V lookup: CDR1 GTSNPN, CDR2 SVGIG (reference sequence). CDR3 length equals 11 residues. V was pared by 3 bases and J by 4 bases, with 7 bases between. The CDR3 loop is CAWSTGYEQYF. The CDR3 DNA follows: TGTGCCTGGAGCACAGGGTACGAGCAGTACTTC.

The chain is built from TRBV7-3 and TRBJ1-3, with D tentatively TRBD1 (6 bases). Germline V gives CDR1 SGHTA, CDR2 FQGTGA. The CDR3 sequence is 14 residues long. V was cut by 6 bases and J by 0 bases, with 9 bases left in between. CDR3 sequence reads: CASRQGSSGNTIYF. The CDR3 DNA follows: TGTGCCAGCAGACAGGGAAGCTCTGGAAACACCATATATTTT.

This clone was found once. A much larger clone is a single base away; this may be a read error. Here the CDR3 DNA reads TGTGCCAGCAGATTAAGTGAGGTGGACACTGAAGCTTTCTTT. Protein: CASRLSEVDTEAFF. The chain recombines TRBV27 with TRBJ1-1; unclear D gene. The CDR3 is 14 amino acids. Per the germline V gene, CDR1 is MNHEY and CDR2 is SMNVEV (reference sequence). V was shortened by 6 bases and J by 3 bases, with 14 bases between the two germline ends.

CDR3 coding DNA: TGTGCCAGCAGCTTAGACCCCGGGACAGGGGGAGAGACCCAGTACTTC. It yields the protein CASSLDPGTGGETQYF. The genes are TRBV11-3 and TRBJ2-5, with 11 bases matching TRBD1. The CDR3 consists of 16 residues. The junction had 4 bases not matched to a gene; V was cut back by 0 bases and J by 4 bases. Germline V gives CDR1 SGHNT, CDR2 YENEEA.

This clone was recorded once. The chain joins TRBV7-9 to TRBJ1-2, with TRBD1 matching over 8 bases. Germline assignment: CDR1 SEHNR and CDR2 FQNEAQ (reference sequence). This CDR3 comprises 14 residues. The junction had 9 bases not matched to a gene; V was cut back by 4 bases and J by 8 bases. The CDR3 nucleotides are TGTGCCAGCAGCTCCCGAGGACAGGGTGAAGGCTACACCTTC. As protein: CASSSRGQGEGYTF.

This clone was seen more than once but under ten times. The chain employs TRBV11-3 and TRBJ2-7; 10 bases are shared with TRBD1. Germline values: CDR1 SGHNT, CDR2 YENEEA. The CDR3 loop spans 18 amino acids. V shed 5 bases, J shed 0 bases, and the junction held 13 bases outside the gene matches. The CDR3 sequence is CASSPGQFGTGDSYEQYF. The CDR3 bases are TGTGCCAGCAGCCCCGGACAATTTGGGACAGGGGACTCCTACGAGCAGTACTTC.

This chain links TRBV4-1 with TRBJ1-6; maybe TRBD1 (6 bases). Germline V gives CDR1 MGHRA, CDR2 YSYEKL. The length of the CDR3 is 15 residues. V was pared by 2 bases and J by 7 bases, with 12 bases between. The CDR3 region is CASSQTGTRNSPLHF. The CDR3 bases are TGCGCCAGCAGCCAAACCGGGACAAGAAATTCACCCCTCCACTTT.

The J gene is TRBJ1-6, the V gene TRBV5-8, with no clear D. Germline V CDR1 and CDR2: SGHTS, YDEGEE. The CDR3 is made up of 16 amino acids. Deletions cut 5 bases from V and 0 bases from J, with 12 bases between. This CDR3 is CASRKSRSSYNSPLHF. The CDR3 nucleotides are TGTGCCAGCAGGAAAAGTAGGAGCTCCTATAATTCACCCCTCCACTTT.

The chain carries TRBV4-2 and TRBJ2-1; 11 positions agree with TRBD2. The germline gives CDR1 LGHNA, CDR2 YNFKEQ. There are 17 residues in the CDR3. V lost 0 bases to trimming and J lost 4 bases; unmatched junction nucleotides: 5. The chain's CDR3 is CASSQESSGRTYNEQFF. The CDR3 nucleotides read TGTGCCAGCAGCCAAGAGTCTAGCGGGAGGACTTACAATGAGCAGTTCTTC.

The chain carries TRBV14 and TRBJ1-2, with TRBD1 matching over 7 bases. Germline V CDR1 and CDR2: SGHDN, FVKESK. This CDR3 region has 15 residues. Trimming removed 0 bases from V and 6 bases from J; junction bases left unmatched: 7. CDR3 DNA: TGTGCCAGCAGCCAAGATTTAACAGGGGATCATGGCTACACCTTC. It codes for CASSQDLTGDHGYTF.

The CDR3, as DNA: TGCGCCAGCAGCCATTACAGGGGTGGGGAGCAGTTCTTC. It yields the protein CASSHYRGGEQFF. The chain joins TRBV4-3 to TRBJ2-1, with 7 bases that match TRBD1. V lost 3 bases to trimming and J lost 10 bases; unmatched junction nucleotides: 6. Germline V gives CDR1 LGHNA, CDR2 YSLEER. This CDR3 is built from 13 residues.

This clone was found a few times. The chain combines TRBV19 with TRBJ1-1; TRBD1 matches 8 bases. The CDR3 is 14 amino acids. V lost 4 bases and J lost 5; bases outside the gene matches: 6. The germline gives CDR1 LNHDA, CDR2 SQIVND (reference sequence). The CDR3 sequence is CASSRGQGWTEAFF. The CDR3 nucleotides are TGTGCCAGTAGTAGAGGACAGGGATGGACTGAAGCTTTCTTT.

A remark on this clone: One junction end disagrees with the germline gene, perhaps due to a read error. The CDR3 loop reads CASSVDQNSQYF. For the CDR3, the DNA is TGTGCCAGCAGCGTTGACCAAAACAGTCAGTACTTC. V gene TRBV9 combines with J gene TRBJ2-4; the D is unclear. The germline V gene has CDR1 SGDLS and CDR2 YYNGEE. The length of the CDR3 is 12 residues.

The chain is built from TRBV29-1 and TRBJ2-3, with 12 nucleotides matching TRBD1. The CDR3 loop spans 16 amino acids. With 6 bases clipped from V and 4 bases from J, the junction kept 11 bases outside the gene matches. Germline V gene sequence: CDR1 SQVTM, CDR2 ANQGSEA. The CDR3 DNA is TGCAGCGTCGTTGGGGGGGACAGGGGGCCGTCAGATACGCAGTATTTT. It specifies CSVVGGDRGPSDTQYF.